Presented here are 4 T cell receptor beta chains from one specimen sequenced in a study of cytomegalovirus exposure and HLA in healthy donors. PCR was performed using 60 Vbeta and 13 Jbeta primers. Using immunoSEQ multiplex PCR, the repertoire was profiled, and TCRdb retains in-frame clones only, with some absent. The sample shows some 96,000 clones, approximately 78% of them seen only once. Sequencing used PBMCs. These receptors were obtained from a woman in her fifties or sixties in good health and CMV-seronegative.

J is TRBJ2-7 and V is TRBV7-2; weak D call: TRBD2 (5 bases). The germline gives CDR1 SGHTA, CDR2 FQGNSA. The CDR3 is 13 residues long. Trimming removed 8 bases at V and 2 bases at J, with 13 bases between. This CDR3 is CASSPDSTYEQYF. CDR3 bases: TGTGCCAGCTCCCCGGACTCGACCTACGAGCAGTACTTC.

The V call is TRBV9, the J call TRBJ2-5, with D tentatively TRBD2 (6 bases). Trimming pared 5 bases from V and 5 bases from J, leaving 10 bases between. The CDR3 extends over 12 amino acids. From germline, CDR1 is SGDLS and CDR2 YYNGEE. The CDR3 DNA reads as TGTGCCAGCAGGGGACTTGGGGAGACCCAGTACTTC. Translation: CASRGLGETQYF.

The CDR3 DNA reads TGTGCCAGCAGCTTATTTTTGGTTCGAGCGGGACTGTACAATGAGCAGTTCTTC. Its translation: CASSLFLVRAGLYNEQFF. The chain combines TRBV7-8 with TRBJ2-1; 7 bases map to TRBD2. Germline V gives CDR1 SGHVS, CDR2 FQNEAQ. CDR3 size: 18 residues. The trim removed 2 bases at V and 4 bases at J, leaving 14 bases unmatched.

The V gene is TRBV6-6, the J gene TRBJ1-2; possible D gene TRBD1, 6 bases. The CDR3 is 15 amino acids. The ends were cut back, 0 bases at V and 2 bases at J, with 10 bases in the middle. CDR1 is MNHNY and CDR2 is SVGAGI in the germline V gene (reference sequence). In DNA form, the CDR3 reads TGTGCCAGCAGTTACTCGATGGGGGCAAACTATGGCTACACCTTC. This translates into CASSYSMGANYGYTF.